This T cell receptor beta chain was recovered during a study of cytomegalovirus exposure and HLA in healthy donors. Study results and caveats: In a later analysis, V- and J-gene trimming of beta chains associated with a DCLRE1C missense variant, replicated independently.

In the PCR, 60 Vbeta and 13 Jbeta primers were used. The assay was immunoSEQ multiplex PCR, and TCRdb's table has in-frame clones only and misses some. The table counts 68,000 or so clones; 6.5% to 9.5% lies in the top ten. In regard to this clone: The antigen is unknown.

The clonotype originates from a female donor in good health and CMV-seropositive. The sample consisted of PBMCs.

CDR3 in DNA: TGTGCCAGCAGTGGGGACAGGGGGAAATGGAATGAAAAACTGTTTTTT. This sequence encodes CASSGDRGKWNEKLFF. The V call is TRBV2, the J call TRBJ1-4, with 11 positions matching TRBD1. The length of the CDR3 is 16 residues. V gave up 4 bases and J gave up 5 bases; unmatched junction bases: 6. The germline V gene encodes CDR1 SNHLY and CDR2 FYNNEI.